This T cell receptor (beta chain) was found in a study of T cells in localized non-small cell lung cancer. Study results and limitations: Uninvolved adjacent lung had more T cell clonality than any other tissue, topping tumor.

This clone was observed a few times. Its antigen is unknown. V was shortened by 0 bases and J by 2 bases, with 8 bases between the two germline ends. The CDR3 covers 15 residues. CDR1 SGDLS and CDR2 YYNGEE come from the germline V gene. Sequenced by immunoSEQ multiplex PCR; TCRdb stores in-frame clones only, minus some. The data contain about 2,800 clones, about 20% of them seen just once; the ten biggest clones take up 24%. This chain connects TRBV9 to TRBJ1-4; D gene ambiguous. The receptor was isolated from a male donor older than 55 with stage II squamous cell lung carcinoma. The sample in question was lung tumor tissue, obtained before any cancer treatment. CDR3 region: CASSVAGDTNEKLFF. CDR3 bases: TGTGCCAGCAGCGTAGCTGGGGATACTAATGAAAAACTGTTTTTT.